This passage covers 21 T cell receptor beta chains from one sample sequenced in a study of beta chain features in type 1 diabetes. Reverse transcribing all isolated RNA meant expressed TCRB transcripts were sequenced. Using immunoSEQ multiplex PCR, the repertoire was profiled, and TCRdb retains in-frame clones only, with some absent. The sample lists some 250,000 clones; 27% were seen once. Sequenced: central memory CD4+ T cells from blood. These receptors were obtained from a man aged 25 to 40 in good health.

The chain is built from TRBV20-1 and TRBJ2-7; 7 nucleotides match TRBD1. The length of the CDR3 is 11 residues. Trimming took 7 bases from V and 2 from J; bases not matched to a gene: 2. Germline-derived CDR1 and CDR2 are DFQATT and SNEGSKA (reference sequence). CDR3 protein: CSVGTAYEQYF. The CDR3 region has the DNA TGCAGTGTTGGGACAGCCTACGAGCAGTACTTC.

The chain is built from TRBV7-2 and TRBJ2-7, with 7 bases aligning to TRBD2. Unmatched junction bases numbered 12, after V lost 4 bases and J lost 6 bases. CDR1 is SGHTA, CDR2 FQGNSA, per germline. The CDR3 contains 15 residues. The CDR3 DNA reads TGTGCCAGCAGCTGGGGCGGGAGCCTCCCTTCCGAGCAGTACTTC. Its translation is CASSWGGSLPSEQYF. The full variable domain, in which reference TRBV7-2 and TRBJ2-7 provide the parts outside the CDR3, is GAGVSQSPSNKVTEKGKDVELRCDPISGHTALYWYRQSLGQGLEFLIYFQGNSAPDKSGLPSDRFSAERTGGSVSTLTIQRTQQEDSAVYLCASSWGGSLPSEQYFGPGTRLTVT.

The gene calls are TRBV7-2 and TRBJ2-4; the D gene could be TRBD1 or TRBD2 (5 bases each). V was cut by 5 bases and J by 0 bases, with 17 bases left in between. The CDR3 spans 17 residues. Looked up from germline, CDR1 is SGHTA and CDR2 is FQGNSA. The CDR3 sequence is CASSPSGREGAKNIQYF. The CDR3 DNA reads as TGTGCCAGCAGCCCTTCGGGACGGGAAGGAGCCAAAAACATTCAGTACTTC.

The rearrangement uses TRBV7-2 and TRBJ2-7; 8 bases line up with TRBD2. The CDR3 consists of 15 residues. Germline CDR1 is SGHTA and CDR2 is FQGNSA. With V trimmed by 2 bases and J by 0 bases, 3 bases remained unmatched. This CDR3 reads CASSLNLAGSYEQYF. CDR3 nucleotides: TGTGCCAGCAGCTTAAACCTAGCGGGCTCCTACGAGCAGTACTTC.

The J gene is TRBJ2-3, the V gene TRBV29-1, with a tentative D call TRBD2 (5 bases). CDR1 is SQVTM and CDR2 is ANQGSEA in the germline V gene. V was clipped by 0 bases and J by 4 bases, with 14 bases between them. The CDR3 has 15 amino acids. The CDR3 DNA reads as TGCAGCGTTGAAGATCCGGCGGGTAGGGCAGATACGCAGTATTTT. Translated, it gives CSVEDPAGRADTQYF.

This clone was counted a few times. The CDR3 nucleotides are TGTGCCAGCAGCGAACAGACTGCAGATACGCAGTATTTT. Residues: CASSEQTADTQYF. The V call is TRBV6-1, the J call TRBJ2-3; D gene unclear. From germline, CDR1 is MNHNS and CDR2 SASEGT. The CDR3 sequence is 13 residues long. The ends were cut back, 6 bases at V and 4 bases at J, with 11 bases in the middle.

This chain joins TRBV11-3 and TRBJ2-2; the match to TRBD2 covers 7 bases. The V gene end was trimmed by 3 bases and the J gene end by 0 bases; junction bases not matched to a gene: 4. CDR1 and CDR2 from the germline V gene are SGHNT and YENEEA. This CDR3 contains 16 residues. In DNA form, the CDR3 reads TGTGCCAGCAGCTTTCTAGCGGATGCGAACACCGGGGAGCTGTTTTTT. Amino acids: CASSFLADANTGELFF.

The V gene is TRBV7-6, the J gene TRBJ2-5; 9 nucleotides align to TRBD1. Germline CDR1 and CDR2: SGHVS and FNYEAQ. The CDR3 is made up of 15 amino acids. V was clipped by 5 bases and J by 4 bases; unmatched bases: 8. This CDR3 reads CASSPQQGARETQYF. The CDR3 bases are TGTGCCAGCAGCCCCCAACAGGGGGCGCGAGAGACCCAGTACTTC.

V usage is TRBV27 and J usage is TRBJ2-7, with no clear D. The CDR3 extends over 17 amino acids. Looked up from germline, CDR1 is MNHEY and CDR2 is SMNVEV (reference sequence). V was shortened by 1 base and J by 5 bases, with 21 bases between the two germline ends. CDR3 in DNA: TGTGCCAGCAGTTTATGGTTGAGTCCCAAAGGGCCCAACGAGCAGTACTTC. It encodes CASSLWLSPKGPNEQYF.

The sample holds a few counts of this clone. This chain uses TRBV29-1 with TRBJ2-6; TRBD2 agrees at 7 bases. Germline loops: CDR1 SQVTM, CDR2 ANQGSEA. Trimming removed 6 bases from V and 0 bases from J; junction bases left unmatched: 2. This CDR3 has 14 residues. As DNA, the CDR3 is TGCAGCGTGGGCGGGGGCTCTGGGGCCAACGTCCTGACTTTC. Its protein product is CSVGGGSGANVLTF.

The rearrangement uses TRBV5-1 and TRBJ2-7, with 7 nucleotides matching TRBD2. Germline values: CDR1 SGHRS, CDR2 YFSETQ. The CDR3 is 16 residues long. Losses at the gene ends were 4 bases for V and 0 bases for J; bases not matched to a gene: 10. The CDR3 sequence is CASSATTSATSYEQYF. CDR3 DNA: TGCGCCAGCAGCGCCACCACTAGCGCAACCTCCTACGAGCAGTACTTC.

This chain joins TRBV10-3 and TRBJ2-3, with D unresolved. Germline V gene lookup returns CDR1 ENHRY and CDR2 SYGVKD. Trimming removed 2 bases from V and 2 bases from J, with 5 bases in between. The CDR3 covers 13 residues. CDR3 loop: CAISETPTDTQYF. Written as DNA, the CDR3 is TGTGCCATCAGTGAGACCCCCACAGATACGCAGTATTTT.

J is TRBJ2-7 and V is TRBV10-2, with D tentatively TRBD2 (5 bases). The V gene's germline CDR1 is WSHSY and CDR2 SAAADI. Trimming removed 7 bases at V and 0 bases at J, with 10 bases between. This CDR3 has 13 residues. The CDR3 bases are TGCGCCAGCAATCCGGGATTCTCCTACGAGCAGTACTTC. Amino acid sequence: CASNPGFSYEQYF.

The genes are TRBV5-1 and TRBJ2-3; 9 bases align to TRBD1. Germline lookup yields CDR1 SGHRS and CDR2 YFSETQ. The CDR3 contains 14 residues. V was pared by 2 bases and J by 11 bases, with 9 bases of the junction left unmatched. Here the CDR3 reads CASSLEMGQGEQYF. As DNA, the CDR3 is TGCGCCAGCAGCTTAGAAATGGGACAGGGTGAGCAGTATTTT. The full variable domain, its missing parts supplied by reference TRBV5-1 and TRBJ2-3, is KAGVTQTPRYLIKTRGQQVTLSCSPISGHRSVSWYQQTPGQGLQFLFEYFSETQRNKGNFPGRFSGRQFSNSRSEMNVSTLELGDSALYLCASSLEMGQGEQYFGPGTRLTVL.

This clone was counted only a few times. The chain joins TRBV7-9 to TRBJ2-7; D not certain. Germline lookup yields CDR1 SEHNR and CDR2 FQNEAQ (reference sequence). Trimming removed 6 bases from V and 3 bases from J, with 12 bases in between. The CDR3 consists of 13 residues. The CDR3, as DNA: TGTGCCAGCAGTCTTGTAGGGATCTACGAGCAGTACTTC. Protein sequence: CASSLVGIYEQYF.

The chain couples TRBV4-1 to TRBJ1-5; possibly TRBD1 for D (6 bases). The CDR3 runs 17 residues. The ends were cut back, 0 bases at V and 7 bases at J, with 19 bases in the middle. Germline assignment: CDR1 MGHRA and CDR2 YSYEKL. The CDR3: CASSQDRGGNLIQPQHF. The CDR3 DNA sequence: TGCGCCAGCAGCCAAGACAGGGGCGGAAATTTGATCCAGCCCCAGCATTTT.

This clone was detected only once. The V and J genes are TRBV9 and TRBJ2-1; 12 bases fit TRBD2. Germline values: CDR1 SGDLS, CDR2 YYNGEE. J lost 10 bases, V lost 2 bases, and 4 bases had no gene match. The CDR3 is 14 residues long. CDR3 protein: CASSVLAGGTEQFF. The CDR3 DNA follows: TGTGCCAGCAGCGTTCTAGCGGGAGGGACCGAGCAGTTCTTC. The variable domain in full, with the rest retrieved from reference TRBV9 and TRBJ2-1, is DSGVTQTPKHLITATGQRVTLRCSPRSGDLSVYWYQQSLDQGLQFLIQYYNGEERAKGNILERFSAQQFPDLHSELNLSSLELGDSALYFCASSVLAGGTEQFFGPGTRLTVL.

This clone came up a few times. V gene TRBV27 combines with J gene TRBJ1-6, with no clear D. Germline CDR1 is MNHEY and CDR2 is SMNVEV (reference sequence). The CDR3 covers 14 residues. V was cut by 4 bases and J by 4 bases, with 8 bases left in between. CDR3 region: CASSSQEYNSPLHF. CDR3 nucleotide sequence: TGTGCCAGCAGTTCCCAAGAGTATAATTCACCCCTCCACTTT.

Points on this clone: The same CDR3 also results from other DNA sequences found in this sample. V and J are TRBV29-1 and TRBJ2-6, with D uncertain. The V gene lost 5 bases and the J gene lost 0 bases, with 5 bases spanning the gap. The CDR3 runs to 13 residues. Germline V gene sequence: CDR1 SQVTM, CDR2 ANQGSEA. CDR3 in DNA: TGCAGCGTTCTCGACTCTGGGGCCAACGTCCTGACTTTC. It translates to CSVLDSGANVLTF.

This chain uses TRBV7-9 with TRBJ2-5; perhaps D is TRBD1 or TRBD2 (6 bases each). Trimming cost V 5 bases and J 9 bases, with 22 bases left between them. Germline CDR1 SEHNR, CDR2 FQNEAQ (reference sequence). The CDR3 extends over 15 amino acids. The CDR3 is CASSPRTAIREAQYF. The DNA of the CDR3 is TGTGCCAGCAGCCCCAGGACAGCGATAAGGGAGGCCCAGTACTTC.

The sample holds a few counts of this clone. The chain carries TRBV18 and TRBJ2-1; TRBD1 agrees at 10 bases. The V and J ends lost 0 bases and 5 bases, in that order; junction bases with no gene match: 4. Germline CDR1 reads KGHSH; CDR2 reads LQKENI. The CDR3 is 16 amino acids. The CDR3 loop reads CASSPPRGQGNNEQFF. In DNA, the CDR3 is TGTGCCAGCTCACCACCGCGGGGACAGGGGAACAATGAGCAGTTCTTC.